A selection of T cell receptor beta chains follows, all from one sample in a study of shared clonotypes between healthy human individuals. Sequencing was performed with immunoSEQ multiplex PCR; in TCRdb, only in-frame clones are kept and a portion is missing. The sample lists 1 million to 1.2 million clones; around three quarters were seen once. The sample was memory CD4+ T cells from PBMCs. The receptors come from a man younger than 35 in good health. Some clones in this sample may be carry-over from other donors' samples. Each CDR3 is given without its conserved first and last residue. The order of the fields is J gene, clone size, D gene, V gene, CDR3 protein. The D gene is left open where the match is weak. Clone size is shown for a subset of rows, as once, few, many or a class of expanded clone.

>TRBJ1-6|.|TRBD1|TRBV5-4
ASSPTTGGSSPLH
>TRBJ2-5|.|.|TRBV5-1
ASSWNVQETQY
>TRBJ2-7|.|TRBD2|TRBV6-5
ASGQSGSVYEQY
>TRBJ1-1|.|.|TRBV28
ASTEGGSKTTEAF
>TRBJ1-1|few|.|TRBV6-1
AREWRDTEAF
>TRBJ1-1|.|TRBD1|TRBV28
ASSPWTGREAF
>TRBJ2-7|.|.|TRBV10-3
AISRDGNYEQY
>TRBJ2-1|.|TRBD1|TRBV29-1
SARRLGQGALDEQF
>TRBJ1-4|.|.|TRBV7-9
ASSPYSFGGANEKLF
>TRBJ2-3|.|.|TRBV7-3
ASSLSGPQNTDTQY
>TRBJ1-5|once|.|TRBV6-1
ASSSRVNGDQPQH
>TRBJ2-1|.|.|TRBV27
ASRQYNEQF
>TRBJ2-1|.|.|TRBV29-1
SGRYLRTTDEQF
>TRBJ2-1|once|TRBD1|TRBV6-5
ASSYRGQGAYNEQF
>TRBJ2-7|.|.|TRBV27
ASSLYRTSYEQY
>TRBJ1-5|.|TRBD1|TRBV19
ASSAWTGDGKGNQPQH
>TRBJ2-5|.|.|TRBV9
ASSVGGGERKTQY
>TRBJ1-2|.|.|TRBV28
ASSLSGDGYT
>TRBJ2-7|.|.|TRBV9
ASSVGGTLTYEQY
>TRBJ2-5|.|.|TRBV7-9
ASSPVGSGARGTQY
>TRBJ1-4|.|.|TRBV5-5
ASSPDATNEKLF
>TRBJ1-1|.|.|TRBV5-1
ASSPISGRGTF
>TRBJ2-1|.|TRBD2|TRBV2
ASIPGLAGEGEQF
>TRBJ2-7|.|TRBD2|TRBV4-3
ASSHLGGGKNYEQY
>TRBJ1-4|.|.|TRBV28
ASSLTPVREKLF
>TRBJ2-5|.|.|TRBV11-3
ASSSGQQETQY
>TRBJ2-2|.|.|TRBV5-1
ASSPDWDYTGELF
>TRBJ1-5|.|.|TRBV27
ASRRRRDSNQPQH
>TRBJ2-3|.|TRBD2|TRBV10-1
AGPFQTSGGGVGPQY
>TRBJ1-1|many|.|TRBV2
ASSEWGGAF
>TRBJ1-5|.|.|TRBV28
ASSLANQPQH
>TRBJ2-5|.|TRBD2|TRBV4-3
ASSFEGGRGETQY
>TRBJ1-2|few|.|TRBV20-1
SATWGYGYT
>TRBJ2-7|.|.|TRBV6-6
ASSPNLGSSYEQY
>TRBJ1-4|.|.|TRBV6-1
ASRRTEGTNEKLF
>TRBJ1-4|.|.|TRBV28
ASRLGGTINEKLF
>TRBJ2-7|many|TRBD1|TRBV7-2
ASSRPDRGSYEQY
>TRBJ1-5|few|TRBD1|TRBV4-2
ASSQATGADQPQH
>TRBJ2-6|.|.|TRBV19
ASSSTRRSGANVLT
>TRBJ1-1|.|.|TRBV18
ASSPRQVGTEAF
>TRBJ2-1|.|.|TRBV28
ASSLGTRGYYNEQF
>TRBJ1-3|.|.|TRBV18
ASSPPSRGGNTIY
>TRBJ1-5|.|TRBD1|TRBV19
ASSIRGRGQPQH
>TRBJ2-6|.|.|TRBV28
ASSPGGASGANVLT
>TRBJ2-7|.|.|TRBV9
ASSVGGGGSYEQY
>TRBJ1-2|once|.|TRBV7-8
ASSRQGRPLYGYT
>TRBJ2-7|many|.|TRBV7-2
ASSFRRESEQY
>TRBJ1-2|few|.|TRBV7-2
ASSLAGYYGYT
>TRBJ1-1|.|.|TRBV12-5
ASGLGGQGGMNTEAF
>TRBJ1-2|.|.|TRBV7-9
ASSSYRAYGYT
>TRBJ2-5|once|.|TRBV2
ASSPMGAPAETQY
>.|.|TRBD1|TRBV6-1
ASSFGGQGSYEQY
>TRBJ2-6|.|TRBD2|TRBV29-1
SAAGGANVLT
>TRBJ1-1|few|.|TRBV12-2
ASRLIGGEGQGTTEAF
>TRBJ2-7|.|TRBD1|TRBV5-1
ASSLGQGLREQY
>TRBJ2-1|.|TRBD2|TRBV28
ASSLRASGRINEQF
>TRBJ1-2|.|TRBD1|TRBV5-1
ASSPDGTGFNYGYT
>TRBJ2-7|.|TRBD2|TRBV5-4
ASSPTSGNLFREQY
>TRBJ2-6|.|TRBD1|TRBV19
ASRILRPGTGSSGANVLT
>TRBJ2-1|.|TRBD1|TRBV5-1
ASSPVGQGAYNEQF